This record looks at one T cell receptor (beta chain) sequence and its context. The germline V gene encodes CDR1 SGHDN and CDR2 FVKESK. The CDR3 is 16 amino acids. J lost 4 bases, V lost 5 bases, and 12 bases had no gene match. This entry comes from a study of cytomegalovirus exposure and HLA in healthy donors. PCR employed 60 Vbeta and 13 Jbeta primers. The protocol was immunoSEQ multiplex PCR, while the TCRdb copy is restricted to in-frame clones and leaves out a portion. This sample's table has approximately 50,000 clones. The gene calls are TRBV14 and TRBJ2-3, with 7 bases lining up with TRBD2. Specimen: PBMCs. The origin of this receptor is a man aged 18 to 35 in good health and CMV-seropositive. The CDR3 loop reads CASSIRAGRMADTQYF. CDR3 sequence (DNA): TGTGCCAGCAGCATTCGAGCGGGAAGGATGGCAGATACGCAGTATTTT.